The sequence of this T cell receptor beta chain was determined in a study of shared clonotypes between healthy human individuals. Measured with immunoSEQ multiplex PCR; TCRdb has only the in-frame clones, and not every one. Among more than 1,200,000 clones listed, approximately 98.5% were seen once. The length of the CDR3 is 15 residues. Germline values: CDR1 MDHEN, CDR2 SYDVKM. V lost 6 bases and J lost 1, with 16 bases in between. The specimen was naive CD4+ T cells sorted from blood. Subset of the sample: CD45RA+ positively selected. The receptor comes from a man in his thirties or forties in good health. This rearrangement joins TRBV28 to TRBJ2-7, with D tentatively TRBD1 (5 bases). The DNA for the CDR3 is TGTGCCAGCAGCATCTTTGGGGCTCCTTCCTACGAGCAGTACTTC. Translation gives CASSIFGAPSYEQYF.